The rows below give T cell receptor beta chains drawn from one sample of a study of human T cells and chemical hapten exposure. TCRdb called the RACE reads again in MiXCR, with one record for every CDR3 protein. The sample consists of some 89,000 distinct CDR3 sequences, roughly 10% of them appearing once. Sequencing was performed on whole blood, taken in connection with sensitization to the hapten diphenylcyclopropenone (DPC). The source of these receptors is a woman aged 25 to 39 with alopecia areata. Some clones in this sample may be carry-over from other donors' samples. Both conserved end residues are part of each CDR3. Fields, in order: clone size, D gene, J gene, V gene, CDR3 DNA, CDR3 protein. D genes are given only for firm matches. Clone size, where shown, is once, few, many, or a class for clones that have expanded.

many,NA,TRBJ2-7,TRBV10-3,TGTGCCGACGAAACCCAGGGAACAGGGCGGTTCGAGCAGTACTTC,CADETQGTGRFEQYF
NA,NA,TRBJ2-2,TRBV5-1,TGCGCCAGCAGCTTGAGTTGGTCCGCCGGGGAGCTGTTTTTT,CASSLSWSAGELFF
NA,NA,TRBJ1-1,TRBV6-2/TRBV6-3,TGTGCCAGCAGTGAACAACAGGGTACTGAAGCTTTCTTT,CASSEQQGTEAFF
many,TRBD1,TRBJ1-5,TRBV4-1,TGCGCCAGCAGCCAACTCCCACAGGGGGTGAATCAGCCCCAGCATTTT,CASSQLPQGVNQPQHF
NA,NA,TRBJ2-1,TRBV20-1,TGCAGTGCTAGTTTGGGGCCAAGTTACAATGAGCAGTTCTTC,CSASLGPSYNEQFF
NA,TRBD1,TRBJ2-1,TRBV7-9,TGTGCCAGCAGATATGGGACAGCCTCCTACAATGAGCAGTTCTTC,CASRYGTASYNEQFF
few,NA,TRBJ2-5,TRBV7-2,TGTGCCAGCAGCGCAGCTAAAGCGGGAGAGACCCAGTACTTC,CASSAAKAGETQYF
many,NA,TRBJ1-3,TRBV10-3,TGTGCCATCAGTGAGTCAGGGAATGGAAACACCATATATTTT,CAISESGNGNTIYF
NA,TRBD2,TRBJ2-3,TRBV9,TGTGCCAGCAGCGTAGAGTCGACTAGCGGGATGGATACGCAGTATTTT,CASSVESTSGMDTQYF
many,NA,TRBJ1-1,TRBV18,TGTGCCAGCTCACCCTTGGGTAGGCCCGGGAACACTGAAGCTTTCTTT,CASSPLGRPGNTEAFF
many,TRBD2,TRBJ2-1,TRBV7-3,TGTGCCAGCAGCTTAATGGCTAGCGGGGTAAATGAGCAGTTCTTC,CASSLMASGVNEQFF
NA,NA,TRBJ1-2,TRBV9,TGTGCCAGCAGCGTAGCGGAAGGGGCCTATGGCTACACCTTC,CASSVAEGAYGYTF
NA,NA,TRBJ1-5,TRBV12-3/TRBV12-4,TGTGCCAGCAGTCTCGGGTCGCCCGGCAATCAGCCCCAGCATTTT,CASSLGSPGNQPQHF
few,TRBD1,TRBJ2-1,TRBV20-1,TGCAGTGCAACAGGGGGCGTCTCGACCCGATACAATGAGCAGTTCTTC,CSATGGVSTRYNEQFF
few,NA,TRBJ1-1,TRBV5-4,TGTGCCAGCAGAGTCGCCGACAGCACTGAAGCTTTCTTT,CASRVADSTEAFF
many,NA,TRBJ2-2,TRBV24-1,TGTGCCACCAGTGAAACCGGGACAACTACCGGGGAGCTGTTTTTT,CATSETGTTTGELFF
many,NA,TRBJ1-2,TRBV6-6,TGTGCCAGCAGAGCCACCGGGACGGCCGCTAACTATGGCTACACCTTC,CASRATGTAANYGYTF
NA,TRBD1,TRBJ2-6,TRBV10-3,TGTGCCATCAGTGAGACAGGGGTCGGGGCCAACGTCCTGACTTTC,CAISETGVGANVLTF
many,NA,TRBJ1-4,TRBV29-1,TGCAGCGGAACAGGGTATGGCGGTGAAAAACTGTTTTTT,CSGTGYGGEKLFF
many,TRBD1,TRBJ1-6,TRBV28,TGTGCCAGCAGGACCCGACAGGGCTTCTCCTATAATTCACCCCTCCACTTT,CASRTRQGFSYNSPLHF
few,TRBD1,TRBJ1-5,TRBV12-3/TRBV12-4,TGTGCCAGCAGTTTTGCAGGGGGGAGCAATCAGCCCCAGCATTTT,CASSFAGGSNQPQHF